The present entry profiles one T cell receptor (beta chain) with its context. V was pared by 1 base and J by 4 bases, with 3 bases of the junction left unmatched. The germline V gene encodes CDR1 MNHNS and CDR2 SASEGT. The length of the CDR3 is 14 residues. Some clones are missing from TCRdb's copy, which holds only in-frame ones; the method was immunoSEQ multiplex PCR. In the table there are 70,000 or so clones, roughly four fifths of which are singletons. The data were taken from a study of blood T cell repertoires in COVID-19. This receptor was identified in a woman aged 80 or over with acute or convalescent COVID-19. This chain joins TRBV6-1 and TRBJ1-2; 7 bases match TRBD1. Sequencing used peripheral blood. CDR3 loop: CASSEGGQFYGYTF. CDR3 sequence (DNA): TGTGCCAGCAGTGAAGGGGGACAGTTCTATGGCTACACCTTC.